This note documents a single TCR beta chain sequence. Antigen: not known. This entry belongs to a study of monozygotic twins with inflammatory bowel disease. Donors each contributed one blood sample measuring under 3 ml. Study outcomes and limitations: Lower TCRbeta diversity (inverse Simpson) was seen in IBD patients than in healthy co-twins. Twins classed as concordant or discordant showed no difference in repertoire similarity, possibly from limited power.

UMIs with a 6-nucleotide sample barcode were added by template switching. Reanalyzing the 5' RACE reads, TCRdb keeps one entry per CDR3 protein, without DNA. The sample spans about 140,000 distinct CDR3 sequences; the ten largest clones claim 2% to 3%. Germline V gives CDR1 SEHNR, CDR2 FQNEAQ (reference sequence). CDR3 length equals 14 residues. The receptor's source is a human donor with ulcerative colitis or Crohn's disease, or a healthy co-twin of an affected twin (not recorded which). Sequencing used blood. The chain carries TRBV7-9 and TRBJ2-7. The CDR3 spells CASSLATFAYEQYF.